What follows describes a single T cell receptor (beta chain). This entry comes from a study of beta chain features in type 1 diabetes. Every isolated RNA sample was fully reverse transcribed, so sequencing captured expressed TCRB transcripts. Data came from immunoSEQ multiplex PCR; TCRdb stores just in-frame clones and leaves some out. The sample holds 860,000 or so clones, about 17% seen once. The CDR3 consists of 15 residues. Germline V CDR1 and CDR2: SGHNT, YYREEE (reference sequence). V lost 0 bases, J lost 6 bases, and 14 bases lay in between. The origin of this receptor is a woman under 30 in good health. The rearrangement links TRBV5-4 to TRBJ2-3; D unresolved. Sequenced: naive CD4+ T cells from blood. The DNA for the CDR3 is TGTGCCAGCAGCTTGGCCGCTAGGCGCCCGGATACGCAGTATTTT. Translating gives CASSLAARRPDTQYF.